This T cell receptor beta chain was obtained from a study of lymphopenia after photon versus proton radiotherapy. Regarding the study as a whole: A bigger post-nadir fall in TCR diversity correlated inversely with survival time in deceased patients. After lymphocyte nadir, photon-treated repertoires showed oligoclonal expansion, especially CD8+ Temra. Survival link was tested only in deceased patients; proton benefit remains a possibility. Under photons, naive T cells and diversity fell while effector/memory populations rose.

CDR3 length: 16 amino acids. V gave up 3 bases and J gave up 5 bases; unmatched junction bases: 9. Per the germline V gene, CDR1 is SGHKS and CDR2 is YYEKEE (reference sequence). The data were produced by immunoSEQ multiplex PCR, yet TCRdb's version contains in-frame clones alone and is incomplete. The table records 150,000 to 200,000 clones, roughly nine tenths of them present only once. About this clone itself: The antigen remains unidentified.

The chain joins TRBV5-5 to TRBJ2-1; 9 nucleotides agree with TRBD1. The input for sequencing was peripheral blood, taken from a patient treated with photon-based radiotherapy. The receptor was isolated from a man aged 45-65 years with gastric cancer. The CDR3 DNA is TGTGCCAGCAGCTCACCTACAGGGGGCGATAACAATGAGCAGTTCTTC. Amino acids: CASSSPTGGDNNEQFF. The whole variable domain, filled in from reference TRBV5-5 and TRBJ2-1, reads DAGVTQSPTHLIKTRGQQVTLRCSPISGHKSVSWYQQVLGQGPQFIFQYYEKEERGRGNFPDRFSARQFPNYSSELNVNALLLGDSALYLCASSSPTGGDNNEQFFGPGTRLTVL.